One T cell receptor (beta chain) is described in this entry. Its binding antigen is unknown. The record has no base qualities; no much larger clone is one base away. Its CDR3 holds 13 amino acids, cysteine through phenylalanine. The read is trimmed to its CDR3 DNA, 39 bases read in frame from base 1. CDR1 and CDR2, per the germline V gene, are ENHRY and SYGVKD. Trimming costs V 5 bases and J 2 bases, and their ends lie 9 bases apart. These data come from a study of shared clonotypes between healthy human individuals (dated by TCRdb to 2018 to 2020). In terms of the full investigation: A couple of women and a few men aged 18 to 49 years were included in the cohort. Per donor, three plates each were used for CD4 naive and CD4 memory, two for CD8 naive, and one for CD8 memory. To estimate repertoire size and how much clonotype sharing occurs between individuals, the study deeply sequenced the blood TCR repertoires of 5 or 6 healthy adults. Different laboratories and diverse techniques were used to prepare libraries and sequence TCR repertoires, to increase sequencing depth and limit assay-specific biases. Per donor, leukapheresis produced somewhere between about 0.85 and 9.5 billion PBMCs.

Overall results and qualifications from the work: Compared with non-shared clonotypes, the clonotypes found in all four sorted-subset donors had higher generation probabilities. Incomplete sequencing was indicated by rarefaction of sorted-subset datasets, despite the large sequencing depth. Sampling was restricted to blood, and TCR repertoires in tissue are likely to differ from TCR repertoires in blood. The genetic and exposure-history diversity represented was limited by the small number of donors. Based on pairwise subsampling, the degree of clonotype sharing among donors was expected to be affected by sequencing depth. Larger estimated clonotype richness was generally found for naive subsets than for memory subsets. Across a few donors, around 5.4% of naive CD4, over 3% of naive CD8, approximately 2.5% of memory CD4, and under 0.45% of memory CD8 clonotypes were shared.

The donors were healthy, HIV-negative adults who had no recently reported acute infections or vaccinations. Every donor was a Caucasian adult living in Nashville, Tennessee, USA. CD4+ T cells were enriched through magnetic negative selection, after which naive cells were positively selected on CD45RA and the remaining negative fraction served as the memory subset. After blood collection by leukapheresis, PBMCs were isolated using Ficoll-Histopaque density gradient centrifugation and then cryopreserved in the vapor phase of liquid nitrogen. Analytical flow cytometry was used to check the purity and quantity of every magnetically sorted T cell population. Genomic DNA was isolated from every sorted fraction and measured by UV absorbance on a Nanodrop 2000c. TCR CDR3 regions were amplified from genomic DNA by multiplex PCR using the deep immunoSEQ assay. Extracted genomic DNA from each cell subset was distributed evenly across all wells of several immunoSEQ 96-well plates, and each plate was treated as a replicate. For sorted subsets, each replicate PCR was loaded with around 220 ng genomic DNA, equivalent to some 31,000 T cell genomes. Purified libraries were measured with a Qubit 3.0 fluorometer, size-checked on a Bioanalyzer 2100, and measured again with the KAPA Library Quantification kit. Every immunoSEQ 96-well plate was sequenced on a separate single-read 150-cycle Illumina NextSeq 550 flow cell. The paper's data handling went like this. Because the immunoSEQ output included only junctional sequences and no quality scores, the filtering could not be the same as the filtering used for full-length reads. Sequences were annotated with PyIR, a Python wrapper for IgBLAST v1.9, and V/J genes and CDR3 were assigned using IMGT germline references. Reads with weak V/J assignments (E-value above 1e-6), missing CDR3, stop codons, out-of-frame junctions, or ambiguous translated residues were removed. V3J clonotypes were defined by identical inferred V gene, J gene, and CDR3 amino acid sequence. To compute the percentage overlap between repertoires, the number of shared unique clonotypes was divided by the size of the smaller repertoire. RTK rarefaction, the Chao1 estimator, and Recon v2.1 estimates of unobserved clonotypes were used to assess repertoire richness. OLGA was used to compute generation probabilities for all TCRbeta clonotypes that the gDNA method yielded from a handful of donors. This immuneACCESS table, as held by TCRdb, lists in-frame sequences with V and J called but not all clones. Of the missing ones, under half trace to an unresolved V gene in checked studies; the others have no known cause. V and J calls and clone size are given by that table; D and trimming were obtained from the DNA. This sample holds 2 million to 2.5 million clones; 90% to 96% were observed only once. Roughly 0.13% of the sample rests with the top ten.

The material sequenced was naive CD4+ T cells sorted from blood. Sample cell subset or site, as interpreted from the label and publication: CD45RA+ positively selected. This chain joins TRBV10-3 to TRBJ2-5, and possibly TRBD2, on 5 matching bases. The receptor's source is a man aged 18 to 29 in good health. The DNA is as follows: TGTGCCATCAGTCTTTCGGGGCAAGAGACCCAGTACTTC. Protein translation: CAISLSGQETQYF.